One and the same sample provided the 21 T cell receptor beta chains below, sequenced in a study of cytotoxic CD8 clonotypes in ibrutinib-treated CLL (dated by TCRdb to the early 2020s). Library generation was performed with the immunoSEQ multiplex PCR assay. In its TCRdb copy, this immuneACCESS table keeps in-frame sequences only and misses some clones. Where compared with another copy, unresolved V genes explain less than half of these, and the others have no known cause. The sample has 200,000 to 250,000 clones on record, about four fifths of them singletons. Together, the top ten hold over 10% of the sample. The time point tag for this specimen amounts to: more than 10 months on ibrutinib. The specimen comprised PBMCs, sampled after 12 months of ibrutinib treatment. Source of these receptors: a human donor with chronic lymphocytic leukemia.

J is TRBJ1-1 and V is TRBV6-5; 10 bases are shared with TRBD1. CDR3 length: 14 residues. From germline, CDR1 is MNHEY and CDR2 SVGAGI. V lost 6 bases, J lost 8 bases, and 9 bases stayed unmatched. The CDR3 bases are TGTGCCAGCAGCCTGGACAGGGGGGGACTGGAAGCTTTCTTT. Protein sequence: CASSLDRGGLEAFF.

The V gene is TRBV9, the J gene TRBJ1-2, with a possible D match to TRBD1 (6 bases). V was trimmed by 4 bases and J by 2 bases, leaving 9 bases between them. The germline CDR1 and CDR2 sequences are SGDLS and YYNGEE. There are 13 residues in the CDR3. This CDR3 is CASSRTVNYGYTF. For the CDR3, the DNA is TGTGCCAGCAGCAGGACAGTCAACTATGGCTACACCTTC. The full variable domain, in which reference TRBV9 and TRBJ1-2 provide the parts outside the CDR3, is DSGVTQTPKHLITATGQRVTLRCSPRSGDLSVYWYQQSLDQGLQFLIQYYNGEERAKGNILERFSAQQFPDLHSELNLSSLELGDSALYFCASSRTVNYGYTFGSGTRLTVV.

This chain uses TRBV11-2 with TRBJ2-7, with D possibly being TRBD1 (6 bases). This CDR3 has 14 amino acids. Germline values: CDR1 SGHAT, CDR2 FQNNGV. The V end lost 6 bases, the J end lost 7 bases, and 19 bases lay between the germline ends. Here the CDR3 reads CASSQSRTQGEQYF. For the CDR3, the DNA is TGTGCCAGCAGTCAAAGTCGGACCCAGGGGGAGCAGTACTTC.

V usage is TRBV18 and J usage is TRBJ2-5; D remains unclear. Trimming removed 6 bases at V and 5 bases at J, with 13 bases between. The CDR3 sequence is 13 residues long. Germline CDR1 KGHSH, CDR2 LQKENI. In DNA, the CDR3 is TGTGCCAGCTCCGTTTCTGACCTCGAGACCCAGTACTTC. This encodes CASSVSDLETQYF.

In this sample, this clone turned up many times. The gene calls are TRBV19 and TRBJ1-6; the match to TRBD1 covers 7 bases. There are 15 residues in the CDR3. V gave up 7 bases and J gave up 8 bases; unmatched junction bases: 11. From germline, CDR1 is LNHDA and CDR2 SQIVND (reference sequence). The CDR3 sequence is CASTLTGRGYSPLHF. The CDR3 DNA reads TGTGCCAGTACCCTGACAGGGCGCGGTTATTCACCCCTCCACTTT.

This rearrangement joins TRBV6-5 to TRBJ1-1; D gene ambiguous. The V and J ends lost 5 bases and 1 base respectively, with 8 bases between them. This CDR3 is built from 13 residues. From germline, CDR1 is MNHEY and CDR2 SVGAGI. The CDR3 protein is CASSLQRNTEAFF. The CDR3 DNA follows: TGTGCCAGCAGTCTACAGAGGAACACTGAAGCTTTCTTT.

The J gene is TRBJ2-3, the V gene TRBV10-3, with 7 bases identical to TRBD1. Looked up from germline, CDR1 is ENHRY and CDR2 is SYGVKD. The V and J ends lost 4 bases and 2 bases, in that order; junction bases with no gene match: 12. This CDR3 region has 17 residues. The chain's CDR3 is CAISATPGTAHTDTQYF. CDR3 nucleotides: TGTGCCATCAGTGCCACCCCTGGGACAGCCCACACAGATACGCAGTATTTT.

The chain links TRBV28 to TRBJ2-1; D possibly corresponds to TRBD2 (6 bases). This CDR3 has 14 amino acids. Trimming took off 3 bases at V and 6 bases at J, with 12 bases between the two ends. Germline loops: CDR1 MDHEN, CDR2 SYDVKM. CDR3 coding DNA: TGTGCCAGCAGTTTGTATGAAGCGGGCAATGAGCAGTTCTTC. Amino acids: CASSLYEAGNEQFF.

The J gene is TRBJ2-3, the V gene TRBV30; 9 nucleotides align to TRBD1. Losses at the gene ends were 5 bases for V and 5 bases for J; bases not matched to a gene: 5. The CDR3 extends over 13 amino acids. CDR1 and CDR2 (germline): GTSNPN, SVGIG (reference sequence). The CDR3 here is CAWSGQGLDTQYF. The CDR3 DNA sequence: TGTGCCTGGTCGGGACAGGGATTAGATACGCAGTATTTT.

In its sample, this clone was seen a few times. The chain recombines TRBV25-1 with TRBJ2-1; the D call may be TRBD1 or TRBD2 (5 bases each). The CDR3 sequence is 15 residues long. The V and J ends lost 7 bases and 6 bases respectively, with 19 bases between them. Germline CDR1 MGHDK, CDR2 SYGVNS. The CDR3 region is CASTPGQGWTNEQFF. CDR3 in DNA: TGTGCCAGCACCCCGGGGCAGGGTTGGACCAATGAGCAGTTCTTC.

The V and J genes are TRBV14 and TRBJ2-5; weak D call: TRBD2 (5 bases). CDR1 SGHDN and CDR2 FVKESK come from the germline V gene. There are 13 residues in the CDR3. V was clipped by 5 bases and J by 2 bases, with 9 bases between them. In nucleotides, the CDR3 is TGTGCCAGCAGCTACGGGGTACAAGAGACCCAGTACTTC. Translation: CASSYGVQETQYF.

The J gene is TRBJ1-2, the V gene TRBV29-1, with D perhaps matching TRBD1 (6 bases). The CDR3 extends over 14 amino acids. The germline V gene encodes CDR1 SQVTM and CDR2 ANQGSEA. V was pared by 6 bases and J by 4 bases, with 18 bases between. The CDR3 spells CSVVTGITGYGYTF. In DNA form, the CDR3 reads TGCAGCGTAGTTACAGGGATAACGGGCTATGGCTACACCTTC.

This clone was detected only a few times. The genes are TRBV7-9 and TRBJ2-2, with D perhaps matching TRBD1 (5 bases). The CDR3 loop spans 14 amino acids. Germline CDR1 and CDR2: SEHNR and FQNEAQ (reference sequence). V was trimmed by 5 bases and J by 4 bases, leaving 11 bases between them. The CDR3 region has the DNA TGTGCCAGCAGCCCCACTCAGGGCACCGGGGAGCTGTTTTTT. This sequence encodes CASSPTQGTGELFF.

The J gene is TRBJ2-1, the V gene TRBV11-3; possibly TRBD1 for D (6 bases). The germline V and J ends were trimmed by 2 bases and 7 bases, with 9 bases remaining between them. The germline V gene has CDR1 SGHNT and CDR2 YENEEA. The CDR3 loop spans 13 amino acids. CDR3 residues: CASSLTRGNEQFF. CDR3 DNA: TGTGCCAGCAGCTTAACTAGGGGGAATGAGCAGTTCTTC.

This clone was detected only a few times. This chain joins TRBV2 and TRBJ1-3, with D hard to call. Per the germline V gene, CDR1 is SNHLY and CDR2 is FYNNEI. Trimming shortened V by 8 bases and J by 0 bases, and 2 bases separated the two germline ends. The CDR3 has 11 residues. Here the CDR3 reads CASYSGNTIYF. As DNA, the CDR3 is TGTGCCAGCTACTCTGGAAACACCATATATTTT.

V gene TRBV11-3 combines with J gene TRBJ1-1; weak D call: TRBD1 (6 bases). Germline CDR1 and CDR2: SGHNT and YENEEA. CDR3 size: 13 residues. V was trimmed by 2 bases and J by 3 bases, leaving 7 bases between them. The CDR3 DNA reads as TGTGCCAGCAGCTTAAGGGGGGACACTGAAGCTTTCTTT. This translates into CASSLRGDTEAFF.

V gene TRBV15 combines with J gene TRBJ2-1, with 7 bases aligning to TRBD1. The CDR3 length is 15 residues. Germline loops: CDR1 LNHNV, CDR2 YYDKDF (reference sequence). Trimming cost V 4 bases and J 4 bases; bases outside gene matches: 7. The chain's CDR3 is CATSNEQGPYNEQFF. The CDR3 DNA is TGTGCCACCAGCAACGAACAGGGGCCGTACAATGAGCAGTTCTTC.

This clone was observed once. The chain combines TRBV14 with TRBJ2-1, with TRBD2 matching over 9 bases. From germline, CDR1 is SGHDN and CDR2 FVKESK. The J segment lost 6 bases and the V segment lost 9 bases, leaving 15 bases of the junction unmatched. The CDR3 has 16 residues. As DNA, the CDR3 is TGTGCCAGTCAACGGGGAGCTAGCGGGGCCCGCAATGAGCAGTTCTTC. It is translated as CASQRGASGARNEQFF.

The chain couples TRBV28 to TRBJ1-2; 7 nucleotides align to TRBD1. The germline CDR1 and CDR2 sequences are MDHEN and SYDVKM. Trimming took 6 bases from V and 5 from J; bases not matched to a gene: 12. The CDR3 length is 15 residues. Here the CDR3 reads CASSSHRQGKYGYTF. The CDR3 nucleotides read TGTGCCAGCAGCTCGCACCGACAGGGAAAGTATGGCTACACCTTC.

The rearrangement joins TRBV6-1 to TRBJ1-5; D is perhaps TRBD1 (6 bases). Germline loops: CDR1 MNHNS, CDR2 SASEGT. V lost 2 bases to trimming and J lost 0 bases, with 20 bases between them. CDR3 size: 19 residues. Written as DNA, the CDR3 is TGTGCCAGCAGTGAAATAGGGGGGCAGGGGACCACTAGCAATCAGCCCCAGCATTTT. It encodes CASSEIGGQGTTSNQPQHF.

This rearrangement joins TRBV5-1 to TRBJ2-7; a weak D match, TRBD1 (6 bases). This CDR3 contains 14 residues. Per the germline V gene, CDR1 is SGHRS and CDR2 is YFSETQ. Between the trimmed V and J ends, which lost 4 bases and 2 bases, there was a span of 13 bases. The CDR3 nucleotides read TGCGCCAGCAGCACCGGACAGCGAACCTACGAGCAGTACTTC. Translation gives CASSTGQRTYEQYF.